This T cell receptor beta chain emerged from a study of radiotherapy plus CTLA-4 blockade in lung cancer. Study in general: Objective response rate was around 19%; disease control rate, around 30%. General study results and limits: There was expansion of tumor-derived TCR clones in blood after radiotherapy plus ipilimumab. With interferon-beta, early dynamics of blood T cell clones were reported to best predict response.

V gave up 5 bases and J gave up 8 bases; unmatched junction bases: 11. The CDR3 runs 15 residues. From germline, CDR1 is SGHTA and CDR2 FQGNSA. Ipilimumab-mediated CTLA-4 blockade plus focal radiation was given to patients having chemo-refractory metastatic non-small-cell lung cancer. Notes on this clone: The antigen is unknown.

Here immunoSEQ multiplex PCR was the method, and the copy in TCRdb shows in-frame clones only, minus some. The sample lists tens of thousands of clones, around nine tenths occurring once. The clonotype was recovered from a human donor with non-small cell lung cancer that progressed on radiotherapy plus ipilimumab. The starting material was peripheral blood, obtained from a patient treated with radiotherapy plus ipilimumab. The chain recombines TRBV7-2 with TRBJ1-2; 10 bases fit TRBD1. The CDR3 nucleotides are TGTGCCAGCAGCCGTTATCCCGGACAGGGGGAAGGCTACACCTTC. Its translation is CASSRYPGQGEGYTF.